The sequence of this TCR beta chain was determined in a study of T-cell memory formation after mild COVID-19 (TCRdb year 2021). For the study in its entirety: Most TCR sequence clusters were specific to one of the two donors. In a couple of donors, T-cell clones that expanded and contracted after mild COVID-19 were tracked by sequencing TCRalpha and TCRbeta repertoires over time. The cohort was made up of two young adult volunteers, one female and one male, who were previously healthy. The paper's findings and limits, for the study overall: SARS-CoV-2 specificity was not confirmed for the second-wave clones peaking on day 37. Balanced CD4/CD8 phenotypes were observed for clones contracting from day 15 to 85, whereas a bias towards CD4+ was observed for a second wave of clones expanding from day 15 to 37. Contracting CD4+ clones appeared mostly in the CM and EM memory subsets, whereas CD8+ clones were enriched in EMRA. Some responding clones were detected in pre-infection memory, suggesting pre-existing cross-reactive memory T cells joined the SARS-CoV-2 response. The study covered only a couple of mild cases, and larger cohorts including severe cases with pre-infection samples were considered necessary.

Ficoll-Paque density gradient centrifugation was used to isolate PBMCs. This clonotype was seen only a few times. The antigen it recognizes is unknown. It has no much larger one-base neighbor in the sample; base qualities were not kept. The CDR3 measures 12 amino acids from cysteine to valine. CDR3 DNA is the only sequence kept; it has 36 bases, read in frame from the first base. Taken from the germline V gene, the CDR1 and CDR2 loops are MGHDK and SYGVNS. Trimming at the junction amounts to 4 bases on V and 3 bases on J, and the germline ends lie 7 bases apart. Sequencing used an Illumina NovaSeq 6000. cDNA libraries for TCRalpha and TCRbeta were prepared by 5'RACE using constant-segment primers, with sample barcodes and unique molecular identifiers added. Trizol reagent was used to extract RNA from every sample. Amplification of the libraries took two PCR steps, and the second step added a second sample barcode plus Illumina TruSeq adapters. Libraries were sequenced on an Illumina NovaSeq with 2 x 150 bp paired-end reads. For the original study's pipeline: The reads were demultiplexed and collapsed into UMI-guided consensus sequences using migec v1.2.7. Using mixcr v2.1.11, UMI consensuses were aligned to TRA and TRB V and J templates and then assembled into clonotypes. A clonotype was counted as expanded or contracted only if both edgeR and NoisET called the change significant, with noise models trained on biological replicates. For edgeR calls, a false discovery rate-adjusted p below 0.01 and a log2 fold-change threshold of 1 were applied. As an exploratory analysis of dynamics, max-normalized trajectories of the 1000 most abundant clonotypes were examined with PCA combined with hierarchical clustering. Separately sequenced CD4+ and CD8+ repertoires were used to assign the CD4 or CD8 phenotype of responding clones. TCRdb itself trimmed the public reads at Q25 with fastp, ran MiXCR and retained productive beta chains. Rows merge per CDR3 protein into single entries with the most common DNA and genes. The V and J calls and clone size come from TCRdb's table, not from the authors' own analysis. This sample holds roughly 280,000 distinct CDR3 sequences; about 17% were observed only once. The ten largest clones capture around a fifth of the sample.

The sequenced sample was PBMCs or a T cell subset sorted from them (not recorded which). This TCR derives from a man aged 18-30 years who had mild COVID-19 (a few samples of this study predate the infection). The sample titles of this study are shuffled in the database, so cell type and time point are left out; the donor was told from shared clones. The V and J genes are TRBV25-1 and TRBJ2-7, with the D gene call left open. In nucleotides, the sequence is TGTGCCAGCAGTGGCGGTTACTACGAGCAGTACGTC. The translation is CASSGGYYEQYV.